One T cell receptor (beta chain) is described in this entry. This sample stems from a study of memory CD4+ T cells and cytomegalovirus serostatus. Study-wide background: This sample comes from healthy Belgian adults, eight to ten CMV seropositive, approximately 22 seronegative.

Per the study methods: Out-of-frame sequences were removed, leaving around 2,000,000 distinct TCRbeta sequences. Some clones are missing from TCRdb's copy, which holds only in-frame ones; the method was immunoSEQ multiplex PCR. Clonal size and the V and J genes are those of that table, whereas D and trimming came from the DNA. Among some 53,000 clones listed, roughly three quarters were seen once. Single viable CD3+CD4+CD8-CD45RO+ cells were sorted as the memory CD4+ T cells. Sequences were obtained from memory CD4+ T cells from blood. The TCR sequence derives from an adult in good health and CMV-seronegative.

The CDR3: CASSSTGIYGYTF. DNA for the CDR3: TGTGCCAGTAGTTCCACAGGAATCTATGGCTACACCTTC. The rearrangement joins TRBV19 to TRBJ1-2, with TRBD1 as a possible D gene (5 bases). The CDR3 totals 13 residues. Germline V lookup: CDR1 LNHDA, CDR2 SQIVND (reference sequence). Trimming took off 5 bases at V and 4 bases at J, with 11 bases between the two ends.